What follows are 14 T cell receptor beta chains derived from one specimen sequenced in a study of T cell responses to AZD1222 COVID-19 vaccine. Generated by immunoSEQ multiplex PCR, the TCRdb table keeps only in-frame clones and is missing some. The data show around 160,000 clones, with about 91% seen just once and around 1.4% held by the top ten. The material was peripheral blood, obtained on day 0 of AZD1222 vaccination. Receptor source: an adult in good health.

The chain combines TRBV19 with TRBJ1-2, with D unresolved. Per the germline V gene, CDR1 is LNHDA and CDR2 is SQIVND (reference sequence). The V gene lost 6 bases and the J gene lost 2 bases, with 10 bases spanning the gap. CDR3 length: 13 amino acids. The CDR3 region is CASSSGQNYGYTF. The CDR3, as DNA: TGTGCCAGTAGCAGTGGGCAGAACTATGGCTACACCTTC.

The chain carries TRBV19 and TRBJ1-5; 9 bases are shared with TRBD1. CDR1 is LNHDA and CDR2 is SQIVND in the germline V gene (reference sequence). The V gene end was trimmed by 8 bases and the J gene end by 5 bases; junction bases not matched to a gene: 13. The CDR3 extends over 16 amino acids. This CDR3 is CASGVGTGIPHQPQHF. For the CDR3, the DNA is TGTGCCAGTGGAGTAGGGACAGGGATCCCCCATCAGCCCCAGCATTTT.

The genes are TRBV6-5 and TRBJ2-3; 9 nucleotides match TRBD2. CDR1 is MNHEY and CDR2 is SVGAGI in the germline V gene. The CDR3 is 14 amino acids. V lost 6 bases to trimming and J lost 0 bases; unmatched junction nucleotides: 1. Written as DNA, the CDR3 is TGTGCCAGCAGGCTAGCGGGAAGCACAGATACGCAGTATTTT. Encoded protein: CASRLAGSTDTQYF.

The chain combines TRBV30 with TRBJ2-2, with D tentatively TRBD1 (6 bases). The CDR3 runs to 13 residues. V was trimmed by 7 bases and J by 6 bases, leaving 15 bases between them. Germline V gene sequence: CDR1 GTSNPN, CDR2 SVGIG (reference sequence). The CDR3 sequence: CASFRQGPGELFF. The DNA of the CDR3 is TGTGCCTCCTTTCGTCAGGGGCCCGGGGAGCTGTTTTTT. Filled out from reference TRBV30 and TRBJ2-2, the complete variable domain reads SQTIHQWPATLVQPVGSPLSLECTVEGTSNPNLYWYRQAAGRGLQLLFYSVGIGQISSEVPQNLSASRPQDRQFILSSKKLLLSDSGFYLCASFRQGPGELFFGEGSRLTVL.

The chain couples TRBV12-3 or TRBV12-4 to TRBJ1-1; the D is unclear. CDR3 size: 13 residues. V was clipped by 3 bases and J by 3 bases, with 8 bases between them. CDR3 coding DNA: TGTGCCAGCAGTTTGAAGGCCTACACTGAAGCTTTCTTT. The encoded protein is CASSLKAYTEAFF.

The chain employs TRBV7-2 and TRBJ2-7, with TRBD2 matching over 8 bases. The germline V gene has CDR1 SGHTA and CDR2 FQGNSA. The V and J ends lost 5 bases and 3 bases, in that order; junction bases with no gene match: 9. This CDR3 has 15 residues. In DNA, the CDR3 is TGTGCCAGCAGCCCTCTTCGGGGGGGCGTCTACGAGCAGTACTTC. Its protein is CASSPLRGGVYEQYF. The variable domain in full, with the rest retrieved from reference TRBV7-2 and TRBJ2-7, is GAGVSQSPSNKVTEKGKDVELRCDPISGHTALYWYRQSLGQGLEFLIYFQGNSAPDKSGLPSDRFSAERTGGSVSTLTIQRTQQEDSAVYLCASSPLRGGVYEQYFGPGTRLTVT.

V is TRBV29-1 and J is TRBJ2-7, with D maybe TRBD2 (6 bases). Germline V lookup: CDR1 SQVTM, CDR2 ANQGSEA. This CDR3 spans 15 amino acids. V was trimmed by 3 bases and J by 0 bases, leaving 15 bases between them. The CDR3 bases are TGCAGCGTTGAGGCGGTGGAGGGAATCTCCTACGAGCAGTACTTC. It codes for CSVEAVEGISYEQYF.

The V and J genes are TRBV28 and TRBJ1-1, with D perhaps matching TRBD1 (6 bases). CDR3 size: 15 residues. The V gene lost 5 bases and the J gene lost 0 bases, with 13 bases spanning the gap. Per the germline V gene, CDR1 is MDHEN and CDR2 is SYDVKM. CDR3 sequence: CASSPARGLNTEAFF. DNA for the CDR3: TGTGCCAGCAGTCCTGCGAGGGGGTTGAACACTGAAGCTTTCTTT.

The DNA of the CDR3 is TGTGCCAGCAGTCGCTACAGGGACCGCTACGAGCAGTACTTC. Translation: CASSRYRDRYEQYF. The chain employs TRBV27 and TRBJ2-7, with a tentative D call TRBD1 (6 bases). The CDR3 loop spans 14 amino acids. The germline V and J ends were trimmed by 5 bases and 3 bases, with 14 bases remaining between them. CDR1 is MNHEY and CDR2 is SMNVEV in the germline V gene (reference sequence).

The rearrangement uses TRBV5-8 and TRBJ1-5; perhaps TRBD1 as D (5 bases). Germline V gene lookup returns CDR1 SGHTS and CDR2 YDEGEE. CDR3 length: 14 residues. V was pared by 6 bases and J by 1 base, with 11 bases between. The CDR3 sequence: CASTQGGSNQPQHF. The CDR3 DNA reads TGTGCCAGCACCCAGGGAGGGAGCAATCAGCCCCAGCATTTT.

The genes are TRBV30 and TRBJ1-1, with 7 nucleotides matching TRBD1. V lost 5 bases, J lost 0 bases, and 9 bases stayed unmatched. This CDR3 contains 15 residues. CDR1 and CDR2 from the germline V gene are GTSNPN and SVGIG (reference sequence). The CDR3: CAWETGTVLNTEAFF. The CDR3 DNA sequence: TGTGCCTGGGAGACAGGGACGGTCCTGAACACTGAAGCTTTCTTT.

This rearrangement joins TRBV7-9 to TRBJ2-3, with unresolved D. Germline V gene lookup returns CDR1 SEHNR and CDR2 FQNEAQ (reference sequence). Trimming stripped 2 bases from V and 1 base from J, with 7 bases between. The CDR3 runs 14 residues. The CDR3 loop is CASSLPTGTDTQYF. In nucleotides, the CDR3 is TGTGCCAGCAGCTTACCGACGGGCACAGATACGCAGTATTTT.

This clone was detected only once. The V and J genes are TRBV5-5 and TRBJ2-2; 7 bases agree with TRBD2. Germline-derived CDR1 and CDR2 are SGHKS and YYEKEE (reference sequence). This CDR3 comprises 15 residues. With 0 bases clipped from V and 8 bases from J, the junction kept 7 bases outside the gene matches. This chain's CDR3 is CASSLAPSGGGELFF. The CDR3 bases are TGTGCCAGCAGCTTGGCCCCTTCGGGGGGTGGGGAGCTGTTTTTT.

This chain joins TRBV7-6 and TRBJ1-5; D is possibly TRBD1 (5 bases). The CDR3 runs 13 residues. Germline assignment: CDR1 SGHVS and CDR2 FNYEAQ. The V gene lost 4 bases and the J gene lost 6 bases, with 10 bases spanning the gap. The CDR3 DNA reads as TGTGCCAGCAGCTCAGTGAGGGGTCAGCCCCAGCATTTT. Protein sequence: CASSSVRGQPQHF.